This TCR beta chain was retrieved from a study of cytomegalovirus exposure and HLA in healthy donors. Study-wide results and caveats: The study carried out a later analysis of TCR beta sequences. It associated 16,951 of them with specific HLA alleles at a false discovery rate of 0.05.

Germline CDR1 is SGDLS and CDR2 is YYNGEE. There are 16 residues in the CDR3. V shed 4 bases and J 6 bases; nucleotides not matched to a gene: 11. Researchers ran the PCR with 60 Vbeta and 13 Jbeta primers. Profiled with immunoSEQ multiplex PCR; TCRdb holds only in-frame clones, not every one. The sample consists of tens of thousands of clones, 70% to 80% of them appearing once. As for this clone: Antigen: not known.

The donors gave bone marrow, and they were healthy. The chain is built from TRBV9 and TRBJ1-2; 11 bases are shared with TRBD1. This sequence originates from a man in his fifties in good health and CMV-seronegative. Sequenced material: PBMCs. This CDR3 reads CASSPHPGQGDHGYTF. CDR3 nucleotide sequence: TGTGCCAGCAGCCCGCACCCGGGACAGGGGGACCATGGCTACACCTTC.